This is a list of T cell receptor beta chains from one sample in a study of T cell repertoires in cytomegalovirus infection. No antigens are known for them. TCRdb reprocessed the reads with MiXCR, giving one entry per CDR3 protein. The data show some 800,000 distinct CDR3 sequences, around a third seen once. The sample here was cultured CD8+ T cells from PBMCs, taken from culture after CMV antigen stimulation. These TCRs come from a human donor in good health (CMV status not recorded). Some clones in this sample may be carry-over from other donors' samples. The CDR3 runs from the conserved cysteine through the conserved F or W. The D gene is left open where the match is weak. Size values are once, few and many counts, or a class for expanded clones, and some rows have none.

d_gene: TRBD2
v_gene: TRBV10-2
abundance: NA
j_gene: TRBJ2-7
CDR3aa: CASSESGGGLYEQYF
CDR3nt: TGCGCCAGCAGTGAGTCCGGCGGGGGGCTCTACGAGCAGTACTTC

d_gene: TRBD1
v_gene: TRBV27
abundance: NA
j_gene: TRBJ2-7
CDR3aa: CASSLSGTGNEQYF
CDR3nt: TGTGCCAGCAGTTTATCAGGGACAGGGAACGAGCAGTACTTC

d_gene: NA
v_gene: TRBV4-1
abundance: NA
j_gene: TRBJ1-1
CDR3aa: CASSHEGTSQRVNTEAFF
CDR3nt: TGCGCCAGCAGCCATGAAGGGACCAGCCAACGGGTGAACACTGAAGCTTTCTTT

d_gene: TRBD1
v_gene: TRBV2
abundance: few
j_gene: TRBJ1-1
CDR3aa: CASRHRGGNTEAFF
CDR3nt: TGTGCCAGCAGGCACAGGGGAGGAAACACTGAAGCTTTCTTT

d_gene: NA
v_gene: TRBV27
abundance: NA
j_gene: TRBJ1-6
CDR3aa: CASSLRPPYRDTLHF
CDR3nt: TGTGCCAGCAGTTTAAGGCCACCTTACCGGGACACCCTCCACTTT

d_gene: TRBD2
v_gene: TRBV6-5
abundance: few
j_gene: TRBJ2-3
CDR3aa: CASSYSLAGASTDTQYF
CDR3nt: TGTGCCAGCAGTTACTCGCTAGCGGGGGCTAGCACAGATACGCAGTATTTT

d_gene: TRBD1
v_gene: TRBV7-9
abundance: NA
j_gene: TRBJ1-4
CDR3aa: CASSTTDRGGEKLFF
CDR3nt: TGTGCCAGCAGCACAACGGACAGGGGTGGCGAAAAACTGTTTTTT

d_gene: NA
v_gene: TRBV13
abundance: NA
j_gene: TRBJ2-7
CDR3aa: CASSLAPGGHEQYF
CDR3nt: TGTGCCAGCAGCTTAGCGCCAGGGGGGCACGAGCAGTACTTC

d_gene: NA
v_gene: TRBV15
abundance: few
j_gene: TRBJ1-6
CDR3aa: CATSRGPGSSYNSPLHF
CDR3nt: TGTGCCACCAGCAGAGGTCCGGGAAGCTCCTATAATTCACCCCTCCACTTT

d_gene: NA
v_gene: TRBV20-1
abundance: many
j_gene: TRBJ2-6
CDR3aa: CSARDLPSGANVLTF
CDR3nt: TGCAGTGCTAGAGATCTTCCCTCTGGGGCCAACGTCCTGACTTTC

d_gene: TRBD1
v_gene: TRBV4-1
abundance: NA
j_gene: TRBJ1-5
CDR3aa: CASSASDRGNQPQHF
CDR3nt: TGCGCCAGCAGCGCCAGTGACAGGGGAAATCAGCCCCAGCATTTT

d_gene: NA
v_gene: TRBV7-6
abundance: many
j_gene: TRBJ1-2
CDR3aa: CASSLDQVGVYGYTF
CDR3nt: TGTGCCAGCAGTCTGGACCAGGTTGGAGTCTATGGCTACACCTTC

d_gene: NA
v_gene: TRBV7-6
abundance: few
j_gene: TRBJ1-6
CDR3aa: CASHPGARPYNSPLHF
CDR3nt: TGTGCCAGCCACCCAGGGGCAAGGCCCTATAATTCACCCCTCCACTTT

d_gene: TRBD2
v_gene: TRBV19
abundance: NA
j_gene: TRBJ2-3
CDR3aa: CASTPLSGGLPDTQYF
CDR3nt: TGTGCCAGTACGCCCCTAAGCGGGGGCCTTCCAGATACGCAGTATTTT

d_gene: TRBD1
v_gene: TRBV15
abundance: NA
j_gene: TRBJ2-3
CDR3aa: CATSTDRDRLITDTQYF
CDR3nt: TGTGCCACCAGCACGGACCGGGACAGACTAATCACAGATACGCAGTATTTT

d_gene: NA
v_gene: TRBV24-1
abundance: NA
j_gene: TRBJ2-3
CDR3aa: CATSDRDRYTQYF
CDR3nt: TGTGCCACCAGTGACCGAGACAGATATACGCAGTATTTT

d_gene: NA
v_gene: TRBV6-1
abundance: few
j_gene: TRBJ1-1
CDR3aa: CASSEALEQTYTEAFF
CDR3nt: TGTGCCAGCAGTGAAGCGCTAGAACAGACTTACACTGAAGCTTTCTTT

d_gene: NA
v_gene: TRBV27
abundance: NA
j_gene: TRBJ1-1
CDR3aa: CATKRDTEAFF
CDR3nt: TGTGCCACCAAGAGGGACACTGAAGCTTTCTTT

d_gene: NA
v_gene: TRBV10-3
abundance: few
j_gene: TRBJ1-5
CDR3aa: CAISESGSNNQPQHF
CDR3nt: TGTGCCATCAGTGAGTCGGGATCAAACAATCAGCCCCAGCATTTT

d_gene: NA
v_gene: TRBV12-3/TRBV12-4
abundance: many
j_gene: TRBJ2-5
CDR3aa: CASSFGPQETQYF
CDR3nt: TGTGCCAGCAGTTTCGGACCTCAAGAGACCCAGTACTTC

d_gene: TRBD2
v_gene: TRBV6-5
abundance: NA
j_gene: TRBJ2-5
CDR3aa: CASSYTSGGALETQYF
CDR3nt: TGTGCCAGCAGTTACACTAGCGGGGGGGCGTTGGAGACCCAGTACTTC

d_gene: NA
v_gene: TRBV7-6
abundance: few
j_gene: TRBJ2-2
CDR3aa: CASRSAGSTGELFF
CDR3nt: TGTGCCAGCAGATCGGCAGGGTCGACCGGGGAGCTGTTTTTT

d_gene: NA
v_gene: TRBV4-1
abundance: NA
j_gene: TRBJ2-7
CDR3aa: CASSQDPGVIAYEQYF
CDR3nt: TGCGCCAGCAGCCAAGATCCCGGGGTAATCGCCTACGAGCAGTACTTC

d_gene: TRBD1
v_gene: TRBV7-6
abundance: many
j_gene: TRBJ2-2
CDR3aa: CASTGQANTGELFF
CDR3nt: TGTGCCAGCACAGGACAGGCGAACACCGGGGAGCTGTTTTTT

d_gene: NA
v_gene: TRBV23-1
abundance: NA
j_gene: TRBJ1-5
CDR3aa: CASSQSQGLRRGQPQHF
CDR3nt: TGCGCCAGCAGTCAATCCCAAGGGCTTCGGCGAGGTCAGCCCCAGCATTTT

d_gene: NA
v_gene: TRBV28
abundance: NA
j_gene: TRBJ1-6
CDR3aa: CASSFRGGGDSPLHF
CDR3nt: TGTGCCAGCAGTTTTCGGGGCGGAGGGGATTCACCCCTCCACTTT

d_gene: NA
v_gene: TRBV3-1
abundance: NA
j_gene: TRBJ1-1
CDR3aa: CASSQELGLDTEAFF
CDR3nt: TGTGCCAGCAGCCAAGAATTAGGCTTGGACACTGAAGCTTTCTTT

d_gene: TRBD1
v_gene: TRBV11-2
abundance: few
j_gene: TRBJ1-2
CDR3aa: CASDRGQGPYGYTF
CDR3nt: TGTGCCAGCGACCGGGGACAGGGCCCCTATGGCTACACCTTC

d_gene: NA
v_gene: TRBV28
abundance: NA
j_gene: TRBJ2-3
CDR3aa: CASSSPLLEAEDHTQYF
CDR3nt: TGTGCCAGCAGTTCCCCTCTACTCGAAGCGGAGGATCATACGCAGTATTTT

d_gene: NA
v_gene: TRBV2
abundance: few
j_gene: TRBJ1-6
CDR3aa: CASSEVQGTNSPLHF
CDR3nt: TGTGCCAGCAGTGAAGTACAGGGAACAAATTCACCCCTCCACTTT

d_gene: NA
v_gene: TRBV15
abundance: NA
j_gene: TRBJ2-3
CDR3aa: CATSGRITSGGTDTQYF
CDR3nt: TGTGCCACCAGCGGAAGAATAACGTCAGGTGGCACAGATACGCAGTATTTT

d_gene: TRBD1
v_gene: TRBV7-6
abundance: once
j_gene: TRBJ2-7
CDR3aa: CASSLDRGPTYEQYF
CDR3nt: TGTGCCAGCAGCCTCGACAGGGGCCCGACCTACGAGCAGTACTTC

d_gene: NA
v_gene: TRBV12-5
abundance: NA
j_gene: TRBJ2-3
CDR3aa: CASGLAGSASTDTQYF
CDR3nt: TGTGCTAGTGGTTTGGCGGGCAGTGCTAGCACAGATACGCAGTATTTT

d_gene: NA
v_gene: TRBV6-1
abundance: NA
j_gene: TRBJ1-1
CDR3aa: CATPGPWGTEAFF
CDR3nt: TGTGCCACCCCGGGGCCCTGGGGCACTGAAGCTTTCTTT

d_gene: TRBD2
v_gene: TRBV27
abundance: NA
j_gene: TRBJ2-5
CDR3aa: CASSLSGGDSETQYF
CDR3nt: TGTGCCAGCAGTTTAAGCGGGGGGGATTCAGAGACCCAGTACTTC

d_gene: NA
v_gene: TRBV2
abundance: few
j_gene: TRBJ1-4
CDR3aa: CASSGGSNSQEKLFF
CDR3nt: TGTGCCAGCAGTGGGGGGAGTAACTCGCAGGAAAAACTGTTTTTT

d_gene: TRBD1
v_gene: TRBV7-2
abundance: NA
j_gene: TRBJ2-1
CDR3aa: CASSSRDRAHNEQFF
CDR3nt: TGTGCCAGCAGCTCTCGGGACAGGGCCCACAATGAGCAGTTCTTC

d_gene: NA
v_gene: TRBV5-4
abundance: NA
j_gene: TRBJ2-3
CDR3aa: CASSSGLARSRADTQYF
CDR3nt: TGTGCCAGCAGCTCAGGCCTAGCGCGGAGCAGGGCAGATACGCAGTATTTT

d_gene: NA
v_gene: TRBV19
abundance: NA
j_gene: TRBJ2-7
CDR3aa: CASSIGESIVYEQYF
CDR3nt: TGTGCCAGTAGTATAGGAGAGTCAATCGTCTACGAGCAGTACTTC

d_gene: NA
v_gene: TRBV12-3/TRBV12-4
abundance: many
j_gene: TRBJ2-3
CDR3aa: CASREGLSSTDTQYF
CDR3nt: TGTGCCAGCAGGGAAGGACTGTCTAGCACAGATACGCAGTATTTT

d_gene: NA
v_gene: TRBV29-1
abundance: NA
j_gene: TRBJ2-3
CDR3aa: CSVEDHSRSTDTQYF
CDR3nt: TGCAGCGTTGAAGATCACAGCCGGAGCACAGATACGCAGTATTTT

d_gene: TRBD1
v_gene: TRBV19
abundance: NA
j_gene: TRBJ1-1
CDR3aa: CASSIEDRGSEAFF
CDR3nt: TGTGCCAGTAGTATAGAGGACAGGGGTTCCGAAGCTTTCTTT